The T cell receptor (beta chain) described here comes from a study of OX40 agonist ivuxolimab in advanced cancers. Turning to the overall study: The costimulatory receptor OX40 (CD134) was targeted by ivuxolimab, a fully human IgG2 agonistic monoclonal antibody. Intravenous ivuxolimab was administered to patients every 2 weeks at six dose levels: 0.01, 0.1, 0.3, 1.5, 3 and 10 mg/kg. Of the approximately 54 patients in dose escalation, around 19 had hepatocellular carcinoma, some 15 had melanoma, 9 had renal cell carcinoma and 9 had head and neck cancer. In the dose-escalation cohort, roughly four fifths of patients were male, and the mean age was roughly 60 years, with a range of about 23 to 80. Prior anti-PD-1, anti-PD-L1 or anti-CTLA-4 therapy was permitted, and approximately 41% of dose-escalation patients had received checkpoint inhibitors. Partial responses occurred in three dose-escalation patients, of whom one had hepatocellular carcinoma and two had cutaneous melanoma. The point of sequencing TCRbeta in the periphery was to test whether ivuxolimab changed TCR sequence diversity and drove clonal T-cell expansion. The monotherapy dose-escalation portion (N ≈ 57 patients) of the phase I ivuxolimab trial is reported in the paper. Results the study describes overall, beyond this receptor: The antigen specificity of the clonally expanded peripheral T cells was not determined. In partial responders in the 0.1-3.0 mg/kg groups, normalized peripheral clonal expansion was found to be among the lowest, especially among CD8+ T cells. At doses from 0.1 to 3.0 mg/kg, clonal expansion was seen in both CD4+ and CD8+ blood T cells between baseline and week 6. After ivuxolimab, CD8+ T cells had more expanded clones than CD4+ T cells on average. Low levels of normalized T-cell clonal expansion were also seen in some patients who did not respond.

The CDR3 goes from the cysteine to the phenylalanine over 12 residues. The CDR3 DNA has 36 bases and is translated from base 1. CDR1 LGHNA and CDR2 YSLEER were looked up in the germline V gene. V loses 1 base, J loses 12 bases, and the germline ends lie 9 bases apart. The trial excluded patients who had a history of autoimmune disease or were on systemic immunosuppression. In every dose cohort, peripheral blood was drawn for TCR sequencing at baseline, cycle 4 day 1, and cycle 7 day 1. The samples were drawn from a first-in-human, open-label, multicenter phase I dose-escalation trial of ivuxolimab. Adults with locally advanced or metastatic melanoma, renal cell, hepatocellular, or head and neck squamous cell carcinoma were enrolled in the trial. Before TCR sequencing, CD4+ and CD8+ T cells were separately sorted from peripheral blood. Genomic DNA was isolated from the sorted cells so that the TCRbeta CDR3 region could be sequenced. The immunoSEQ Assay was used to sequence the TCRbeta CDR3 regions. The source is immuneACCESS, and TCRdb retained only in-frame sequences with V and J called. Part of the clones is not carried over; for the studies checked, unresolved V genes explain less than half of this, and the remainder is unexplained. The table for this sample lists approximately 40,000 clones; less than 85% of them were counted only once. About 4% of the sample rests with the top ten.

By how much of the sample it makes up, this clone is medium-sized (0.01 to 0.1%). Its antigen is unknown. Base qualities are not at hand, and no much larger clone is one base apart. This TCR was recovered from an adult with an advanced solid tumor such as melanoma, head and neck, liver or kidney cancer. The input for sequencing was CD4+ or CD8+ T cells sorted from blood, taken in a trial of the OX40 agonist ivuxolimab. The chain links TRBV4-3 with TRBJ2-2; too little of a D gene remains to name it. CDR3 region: CASSQVDGKLFF. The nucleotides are TGCGCCAGCAGCCAAGTTGACGGCAAGCTGTTTTTT.